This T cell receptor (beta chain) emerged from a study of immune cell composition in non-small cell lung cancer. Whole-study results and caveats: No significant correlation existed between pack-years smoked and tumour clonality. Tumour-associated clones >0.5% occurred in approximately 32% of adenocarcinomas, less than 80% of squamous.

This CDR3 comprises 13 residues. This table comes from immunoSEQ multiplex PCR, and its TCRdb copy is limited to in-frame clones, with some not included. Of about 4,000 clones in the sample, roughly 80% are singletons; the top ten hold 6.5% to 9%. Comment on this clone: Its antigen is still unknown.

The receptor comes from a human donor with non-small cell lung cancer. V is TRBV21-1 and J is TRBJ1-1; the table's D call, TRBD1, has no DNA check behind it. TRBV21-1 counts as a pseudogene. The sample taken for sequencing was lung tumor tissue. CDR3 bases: TGTGCCAGCAGCCTGGACAGGGTCACTGAAGCTTTCTTT. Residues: CASSLDRVTEAFF.